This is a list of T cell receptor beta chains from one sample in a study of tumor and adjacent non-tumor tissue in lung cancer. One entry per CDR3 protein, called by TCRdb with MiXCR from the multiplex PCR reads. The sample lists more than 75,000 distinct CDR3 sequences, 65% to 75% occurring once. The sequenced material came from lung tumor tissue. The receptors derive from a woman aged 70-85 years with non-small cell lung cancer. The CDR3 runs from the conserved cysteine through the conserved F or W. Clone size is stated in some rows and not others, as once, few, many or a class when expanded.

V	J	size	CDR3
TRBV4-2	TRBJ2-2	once	CASSHDCATNTGELFF
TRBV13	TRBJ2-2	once	CVSSPQSGKLFF
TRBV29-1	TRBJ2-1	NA	CSVTDGDDEQFF
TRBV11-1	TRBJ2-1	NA	CASSPREDRYEQFF
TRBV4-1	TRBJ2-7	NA	CACSQGIDPGLAGVYEQYF
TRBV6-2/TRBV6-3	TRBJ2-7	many	CASSPRGTSNYEQYF
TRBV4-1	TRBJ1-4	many	CASSQGRGINEKLFF
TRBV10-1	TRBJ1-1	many	CASSDQVSGVTEAFF
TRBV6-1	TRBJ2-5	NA	CVGHPGTGVETQYF
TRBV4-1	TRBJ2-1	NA	CASSQALGYYNEQFF
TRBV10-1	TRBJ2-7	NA	CASSRDRDNKQYF
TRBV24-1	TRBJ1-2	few	CATSDPQTGVLEDYGYTF
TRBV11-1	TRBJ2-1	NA	CASCSPLAGGSYNEQFF
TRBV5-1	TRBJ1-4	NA	CASSLGGDHEKLFF
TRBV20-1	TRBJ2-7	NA	CSAAGGTYEQYF
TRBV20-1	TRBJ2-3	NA	CSARSPSGSGDTQYF
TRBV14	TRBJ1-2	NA	CASSQARSYGYSF
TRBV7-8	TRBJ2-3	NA	CASSLGKVDTQYF
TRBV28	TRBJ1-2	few	CASKPGPNDYGYTF
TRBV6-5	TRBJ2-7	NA	CASSTWTGGGNYEQYF
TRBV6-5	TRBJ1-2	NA	CAGSSGRGVFGYTF
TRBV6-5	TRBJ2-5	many	CASSSLGTQYF
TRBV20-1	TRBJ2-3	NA	CSARQDRDRGITDAQYF
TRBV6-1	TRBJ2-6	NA	CVSTKGQGDAGVNVLTF
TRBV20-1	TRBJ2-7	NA	CSAVSPPGLAETGEEQCF
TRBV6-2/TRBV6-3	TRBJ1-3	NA	CASSRGVLGDTIYF
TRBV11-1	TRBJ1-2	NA	CATSHSGVGYDYIF
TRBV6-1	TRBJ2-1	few	CASSEVVGGNEQFF
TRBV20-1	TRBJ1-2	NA	CSARVDSINYGYTF
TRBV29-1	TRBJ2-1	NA	CSVERWDYNEQFF
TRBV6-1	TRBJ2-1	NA	CASRIRGLAPAGSYNEQLF
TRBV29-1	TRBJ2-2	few	CSADIAGAGDTEELFF